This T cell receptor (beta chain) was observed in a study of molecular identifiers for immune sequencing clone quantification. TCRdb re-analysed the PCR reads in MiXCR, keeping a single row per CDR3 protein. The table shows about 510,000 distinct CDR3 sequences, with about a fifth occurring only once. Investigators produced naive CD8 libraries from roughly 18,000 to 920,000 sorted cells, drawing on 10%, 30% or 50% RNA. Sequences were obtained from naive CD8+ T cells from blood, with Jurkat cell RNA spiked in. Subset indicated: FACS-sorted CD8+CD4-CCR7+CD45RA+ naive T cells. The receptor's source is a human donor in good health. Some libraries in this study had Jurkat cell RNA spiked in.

For the CDR3, the DNA is TGCGCCAGCAGCCAAGACACCAGGGCCTACAATGAGCAGTTCTTC. It encodes CASSQDTRAYNEQFF. The chain links TRBV4-3 to TRBJ2-1; a weak D match, TRBD1 (5 bases). Germline-derived CDR1 and CDR2 are LGHNA and YSLEER. Trimming shortened V by 0 bases and J by 2 bases, and 8 bases separated the two germline ends. The CDR3 has 15 amino acids.